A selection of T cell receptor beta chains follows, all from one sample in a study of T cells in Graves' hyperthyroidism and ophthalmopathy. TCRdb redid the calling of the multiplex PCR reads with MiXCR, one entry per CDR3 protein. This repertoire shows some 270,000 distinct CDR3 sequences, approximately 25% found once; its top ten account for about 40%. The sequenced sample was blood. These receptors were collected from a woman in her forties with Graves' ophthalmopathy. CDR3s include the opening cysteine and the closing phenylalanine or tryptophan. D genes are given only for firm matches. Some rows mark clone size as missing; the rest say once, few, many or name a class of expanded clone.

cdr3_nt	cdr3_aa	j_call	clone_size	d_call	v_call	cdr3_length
TGTGCCAGCAGTCGGACAGGTCCCTACGAGCAGTACTTC	CASSRTGPYEQYF	TRBJ2-7	many	TRBD1	TRBV6-2/TRBV6-3	13
TGCAGCGTTGAGTACCCTAGCGGGGTGTCCTACGAGCAGTACTTC	CSVEYPSGVSYEQYF	TRBJ2-7	many	TRBD2	TRBV29-1	15
TGTGCCAGCAACGAGGACGGGGACGGGGAGCAGTACTTC	CASNEDGDGEQYF	TRBJ2-7	many	.	TRBV7-6	13
TGTGCCAGCAGTCTCTCCGGGACACCCCGGAACATTCAGTACTTC	CASSLSGTPRNIQYF	TRBJ2-4	.	.	TRBV6-1	15
TGTGCCACGGGACAGGGACAATCTAACTATGGCTACACCTTC	CATGQGQSNYGYTF	TRBJ1-2	many	TRBD1	TRBV19	14
TGCAGCGTTGAGTTAGGACCAGAGACCCAGTACTTC	CSVELGPETQYF	TRBJ2-5	many	.	TRBV29-1	12
TGTGCCAGCAGCCCGATTTGGGACGGAACACAAGAGACCCAGTACTTC	CASSPIWDGTQETQYF	TRBJ2-5	many	.	TRBV7-9	16
TGTGCCAGCAGTGACCACCGGGACCCACGGGCCAATCAGCCCCAGCATTTT	CASSDHRDPRANQPQHF	TRBJ1-5	many	.	TRBV25-1	17
TGCGCCAGCAGTAGGGAGGGCACAGATACGCAGTATTTT	CASSREGTDTQYF	TRBJ2-3	many	.	TRBV5-1	13
TGTGCCACCAGCAGAGATGGTGAGACCCAGTACTTC	CATSRDGETQYF	TRBJ2-5	once	.	TRBV15	12
TGTGCCAGCAGCCAAGACAGGGGGTCCTGGAACATTCAGTACTTC	CASSQDRGSWNIQYF	TRBJ2-4	many	TRBD1	TRBV12-3/TRBV12-4	15
TGTGCCAGCAGTTTATTTATTCGGCGGGGCGAGACCCAGTACTTC	CASSLFIRRGETQYF	TRBJ2-5	many	.	TRBV28	15
TGCAGTGCTAGAGATCTGATGCAGTCCTACGAGCAGTACTTC	CSARDLMQSYEQYF	TRBJ2-7	many	.	TRBV20-1	14
TGTGCCACCAGTGATTCGCCGGGACTAGCGAACACCGGGGAGCTGTTTTTT	CATSDSPGLANTGELFF	TRBJ2-2	once	TRBD2	TRBV24-1	17
TGCAGCGTTGAAAAGGCAGGGGCCTATGGCTACACCTTC	CSVEKAGAYGYTF	TRBJ1-2	many	.	TRBV29-1	13
TGTGCCAGCAGTGAATATCAAACCGGACTACTCCGAGAGACCCAGTACTTC	CASSEYQTGLLRETQYF	TRBJ2-5	.	.	TRBV25-1	17
TGTGCCAGCAGCTTAGACCCTGGGCTAGCGGAGGGGAACACCGGGGAGCTGTTTTTT	CASSLDPGLAEGNTGELFF	TRBJ2-2	many	TRBD2	TRBV11-2	19
TGTGCCAGCAGTTCCATAGCGGGATTCGCCTACGAGCAGTACTTC	CASSSIAGFAYEQYF	TRBJ2-7	many	TRBD2	TRBV28	15
TGCGCCAGCAGCTCAACTAGCTACGAGCAGTACTTC	CASSSTSYEQYF	TRBJ2-7	many	.	TRBV5-1	12
TGTGCCAGCAGCCAAGACGCCAGGGGCTATCAGCCCCAGCATTTT	CASSQDARGYQPQHF	TRBJ1-5	many	.	TRBV3-1	15
TGTGCCAGCAGCGTCCTTCCGACAGGAGGTGGTTCCTACGAGCAGTACTTC	CASSVLPTGGGSYEQYF	TRBJ2-7	few	.	TRBV9	17
TGTGCCAGCAGCCAAGCAGGAGATTACGAGCAGTACTTC	CASSQAGDYEQYF	TRBJ2-7	many	.	TRBV7-6	13
TGTGCCAGCAGCCCCCGGACTAGCGGGAGTACTGGTAGTGAGCAGTTCTTC	CASSPRTSGSTGSEQFF	TRBJ2-1	many	TRBD2	TRBV11-3	17
TGCAGTGCTAGAGATGGTGGCGGAGACTCTTACGAGCAGTACTTC	CSARDGGGDSYEQYF	TRBJ2-7	many	.	TRBV20-1	15
TGTGCCAGCACACTAGACAGCACCTACAATGAGCAGTTCTTC	CASTLDSTYNEQFF	TRBJ2-1	.	.	TRBV2	14
TGCGCCAGCAGCCCAGGGCCAGGGAAGAACACTGAAGCTTTCTTT	CASSPGPGKNTEAFF	TRBJ1-1	many	.	TRBV4-1	15
TGTGCCAGCAGTGGACCTCTCTACGAGCAGTACTTC	CASSGPLYEQYF	TRBJ2-7	many	.	TRBV2	12
TGTGCCAGCACCCAGGCCGGACAGGGGGTTGAGACCCAGTACTTC	CASTQAGQGVETQYF	TRBJ2-5	.	TRBD1	TRBV6-1	15
TGCAGCGATGTCACGCCCTACGAGCAGTACTTC	CSDVTPYEQYF	TRBJ2-7	few	.	TRBV29-1	11
TGTGCCAGCAGTTCCACGACTAGCAATGTGAACTACGAGCAGTACTTC	CASSSTTSNVNYEQYF	TRBJ2-7	many	TRBD2	TRBV12-3/TRBV12-4	16
TGCAGTGCTAGGGTAGGACTAGCGGGAGTGAATACGCAGTATTTT	CSARVGLAGVNTQYF	TRBJ2-3	many	TRBD2	TRBV20-1	15
TGTGCCAGCAGCGTAGGGCCGGGGGGCACTGAAGCTTTCTTT	CASSVGPGGTEAFF	TRBJ1-1	many	.	TRBV9	14
TGTGCCAGCAGCGCCGGGACAGGGGATAGCAATCAGCCCCAGCATTTT	CASSAGTGDSNQPQHF	TRBJ1-5	few	TRBD1	TRBV9	16
TGCAGTGCTAGAGATTCCCTCAGTTTTGGTGGCTACACCTTC	CSARDSLSFGGYTF	TRBJ1-2	.	.	TRBV20-1	14
TGTGCCAGCGGTTTCGGGAGGGCCTACGAGCAGTACTTC	CASGFGRAYEQYF	TRBJ2-7	.	TRBD2	TRBV6-5	13
TGTGCCAGCAGTGAAGGATCGGGGGTAGGAGAGACCCAGTACTTC	CASSEGSGVGETQYF	TRBJ2-5	many	.	TRBV6-1	15
TGTGCCACCCGACAGGGCGGACGTGGCTACACCTTC	CATRQGGRGYTF	TRBJ1-2	many	TRBD1	TRBV28	12
TGTGCCAGCAGTTTCTCCGGGTACACTGAAGCTTTCTTT	CASSFSGYTEAFF	TRBJ1-1	few	.	TRBV28	13
TGTGCCAGCAGTTCCCCCAGTACAGCGTACCAAGAGACCCAGTACTTC	CASSSPSTAYQETQYF	TRBJ2-5	.	.	TRBV6-2/TRBV6-3	16
TGCGCCAGCAGCCCCTATAGCGGGTTCCAAGAGACCCAGTACTTC	CASSPYSGFQETQYF	TRBJ2-5	many	TRBD2	TRBV5-1	15
TGTGCCACCAGAATGTCAGGGACCCCCTACGAGCAGTACTTC	CATRMSGTPYEQYF	TRBJ2-7	few	.	TRBV28	14
TGTGCCAGCAAGGGGGGCGGATTAATGAACACTGAAGCTTTCTTT	CASKGGGLMNTEAFF	TRBJ1-1	many	.	TRBV2	15
TGCAGCGTTGCTACAGGGGGGACTTTCCAAGAGACCCAGTACTTC	CSVATGGTFQETQYF	TRBJ2-5	many	TRBD1	TRBV29-1	15
TGTGCCAGCAGTGGGGGATTGACCTACGAGCAGTACTTC	CASSGGLTYEQYF	TRBJ2-7	many	.	TRBV6-1	13
TGTGCCAGCAGGGGAAGCTGGGAGCAGTACTTC	CASRGSWEQYF	TRBJ2-7	few	.	TRBV28	11
TGTGCCAGCAGCTTAGCGAGGGGGACTAGCATTTCGCATGAGCAGTTCTTC	CASSLARGTSISHEQFF	TRBJ2-1	many	TRBD2	TRBV7-2	17
TGTGCCAGCAGCCCGGACACTGCGAACACTGAAGCTTTCTTT	CASSPDTANTEAFF	TRBJ1-1	many	.	TRBV6-2/TRBV6-3	14
TGCGCCAGCAGCTTGTATGGGTCCCCTAACACTGAAGCTTTCTTT	CASSLYGSPNTEAFF	TRBJ1-1	many	.	TRBV5-1	15
TGTGCTAGCAGCTTAGGAGGGACACCGAGTTATGGCTACACCTTC	CASSLGGTPSYGYTF	TRBJ1-2	many	.	TRBV7-2	15
TGTGCCGCGGCCCCCGGGCCGAACACTGAAGCTTTCTTT	CAAAPGPNTEAFF	TRBJ1-1	.	.	TRBV12-3/TRBV12-4	13
TGCAGTGCTACGCGAAGGGGCAACTACGAGCAGTACTTC	CSATRRGNYEQYF	TRBJ2-7	many	.	TRBV20-1	13
TGTGCCAGCAGCAAAGTGTCAGGGGGAGAGACCCAGTACTTC	CASSKVSGGETQYF	TRBJ2-5	many	TRBD1	TRBV7-8	14
TGTGCCAGCAGCTTAGTCCGGGGCGCCGGTGAGACCCAGTACTTC	CASSLVRGAGETQYF	TRBJ2-5	many	.	TRBV7-6	15
TGTGCCAGCAGTCCCCCCTCGGGGGGCGATTTCTACGAGCAGTACTTC	CASSPPSGGDFYEQYF	TRBJ2-7	many	.	TRBV28	16
TGCAGCGTTGAAGACCCGTCCCTTAACTATGGCCACACCTTC	CSVEDPSLNYGHTF	TRBJ1-2	many	.	TRBV29-1	14
TGTGCCAGCAGCGATACAGGAGAAGGCTACACCTTC	CASSDTGEGYTF	TRBJ1-2	many	.	TRBV27	12
TGTGCCAGCAACACCAAGCGGGGCCTCTCCTACGAGCAGTACTTC	CASNTKRGLSYEQYF	TRBJ2-7	.	TRBD2	TRBV6-1	15
TGTGCCAGCAGCCCCTTAGGGACTAGCGGGGGGCTCTACACCGGGGAGCTGTTTTTT	CASSPLGTSGGLYTGELFF	TRBJ2-2	.	TRBD2	TRBV11-2	19